The sequence of this T cell receptor (beta chain) was determined in a study of CD8+ T cells in alopecia areata. The CDR3 is made up of 13 amino acids. Germline V gene lookup returns CDR1 SGHNT and CDR2 YYREEE (reference sequence). Trimming removed 4 bases at V and 1 base at J, with 8 bases between. RNA extraction and reverse transcription yielded cDNA as sequencing template. Clones were sequenced by immunoSEQ multiplex PCR, and TCRdb holds only the in-frame ones, with some missing. Among about 160,000 clones, approximately 65% were seen once, and the ten largest hold approximately 0.9%. Treatment: oral pan-JAK inhibitor, 5-10 mg twice daily.

This TCR was recovered from a human donor with alopecia areata. The rearrangement uses TRBV5-4 and TRBJ1-1, with TRBD1 as a possible D gene (5 bases). Source: CD4+ T cells sorted from blood, taken at week 4, from a patient treated with tofacitinib. CDR3 sequence reads: CASSAGGNTEAFF. DNA of the CDR3: TGTGCCAGCAGCGCGGGGGGGAACACTGAAGCTTTCTTT. Full variable domain (missing parts from reference TRBV5-4 and TRBJ1-1): ETGVTQSPTHLIKTRGQQVTLRCSSQSGHNTVSWYQQALGQGPQFIFQYYREEENGRGNFPPRFSGLQFPNYSSELNVNALELDDSALYLCASSAGGNTEAFFGQGTRLTVV.